The 25 T cell receptor beta chains below were found in one sample sequenced in a study of blood T cell repertoires in COVID-19. The protocol was immunoSEQ multiplex PCR, while the TCRdb copy is restricted to in-frame clones and leaves out a portion. The repertoire includes approximately 96,000 clones, about 88% of them detected once, and about 2.9% sits in the top ten. Sequencing was performed on peripheral blood. The source is a woman older than 75 with acute or convalescent COVID-19.

V and J are TRBV28 and TRBJ1-4; D perhaps matches TRBD1 (6 bases). CDR1 is MDHEN and CDR2 is SYDVKM in the germline V gene. CDR3 length: 15 residues. Trimming shortened V by 5 bases and J by 5 bases, and 15 bases separated the two germline ends. The CDR3 here is CASSRPGGGNEKLFF. The CDR3 bases are TGTGCCAGCAGTCGCCCGGGGGGGGGCAATGAAAAACTGTTTTTT. The full variable domain, its missing parts supplied by reference TRBV28 and TRBJ1-4, is DVKVTQSSRYLVKRTGEKVFLECVQDMDHENMFWYRQDPGLGLRLIYFSYDVKMKEKGDIPEGYSVSREKKERFSLILESASTNQTSMYLCASSRPGGGNEKLFFGSGTQLSVL.

The rearrangement joins TRBV29-1 to TRBJ2-1, with D perhaps matching TRBD1 (5 bases). The length of the CDR3 is 13 residues. The V and J ends lost 7 bases and 0 bases respectively, with 10 bases between them. CDR1 is SQVTM, CDR2 ANQGSEA, per germline. CDR3 sequence reads: CSGLRASYNEQFF. CDR3 bases: TGCAGCGGCCTCAGGGCCTCCTACAATGAGCAGTTCTTC.

This chain joins TRBV7-2 and TRBJ2-1; 9 bases fit TRBD1. Unmatched junction bases numbered 3, after V lost 1 base and J lost 8 bases. Looked up from germline, CDR1 is SGHTA and CDR2 is FQGNSA. CDR3 length equals 14 residues. The CDR3 sequence is CASSLVQGADEQFF. The CDR3 coding sequence is TGTGCCAGCAGCTTAGTACAGGGGGCGGATGAGCAGTTCTTC. Full variable domain (missing parts from reference TRBV7-2 and TRBJ2-1): GAGVSQSPSNKVTEKGKDVELRCDPISGHTALYWYRQSLGQGLEFLIYFQGNSAPDKSGLPSDRFSAERTGGSVSTLTIQRTQQEDSAVYLCASSLVQGADEQFFGPGTRLTVL.

This clone was picked up one time. For the CDR3, the DNA is TGTGCCAGCAGGGCGGTTCGGGGGGCTGGTGGCTACACCTTC. It codes for CASRAVRGAGGYTF. The genes are TRBV5-4 and TRBJ1-2; tentative D call: TRBD1 (6 bases). CDR1 and CDR2 (germline): SGHNT, YYREEE (reference sequence). The CDR3 has 14 residues. The V and J ends lost 5 bases and 7 bases respectively, with 18 bases between them. Using reference TRBV5-4 and TRBJ1-2 for the parts outside the CDR3, the full variable domain is ETGVTQSPTHLIKTRGQQVTLRCSSQSGHNTVSWYQQALGQGPQFIFQYYREEENGRGNFPPRFSGLQFPNYSSELNVNALELDDSALYLCASRAVRGAGGYTFGSGTRLTVV.

The chain links TRBV10-3 to TRBJ2-1; 7 nucleotides agree with TRBD2. The germline V gene has CDR1 ENHRY and CDR2 SYGVKD. Trimming removed 7 bases from V and 8 bases from J; junction bases left unmatched: 11. The CDR3 totals 14 residues. The CDR3, as DNA: TGTGCCATCACCCGGGACGGTGGGAGGGATGAGCAGTTCTTC. Translated, it gives CAITRDGGRDEQFF.

The CDR3: CASSLNGQGFSSSAKNIQYF. The CDR3 nucleotides read TGCGCCAGCAGCCTAAACGGACAGGGATTTTCGAGTTCGGCCAAAAACATTCAGTACTTC. The rearrangement uses TRBV4-3 and TRBJ2-4, with 8 positions matching TRBD1. CDR1 and CDR2 (germline): LGHNA, YSLEER. This CDR3 region has 20 residues. Trimming took 4 bases from V and 1 from J; bases not matched to a gene: 18.

The V call is TRBV18, the J call TRBJ2-5; 8 bases are a match to TRBD2. Losses at the gene ends were 0 bases for V and 3 bases for J; bases not matched to a gene: 12. CDR1 is KGHSH and CDR2 is LQKENI in the germline V gene. The CDR3 has 18 amino acids. Here the CDR3 DNA reads TGTGCCAGCTCACCACCGGGTGTACATAGCGGGACCAAAGAGACCCAGTACTTC. It yields the protein CASSPPGVHSGTKETQYF.

The chain is built from TRBV7-9 and TRBJ2-2; 10 bases are shared with TRBD1. The CDR3 loop spans 15 amino acids. CDR1 and CDR2 (germline): SEHNR, FQNEAQ (reference sequence). Losses at the gene ends were 5 bases for V and 7 bases for J; bases not matched to a gene: 7. The CDR3 coding sequence is TGTGCCAGCAGCCGGGGACAGGGGTCAAGCGGGGAGCTGTTTTTT. Its translation: CASSRGQGSSGELFF.

The V and J genes are TRBV27 and TRBJ2-7; the match to TRBD1 covers 9 bases. This CDR3 region has 15 residues. From germline, CDR1 is MNHEY and CDR2 SMNVEV (reference sequence). J was trimmed by 7 bases and V by 5 bases; bases with no gene match: 12. The CDR3 DNA reads TGTGCCAGCAGTCGGACAGGGGCCTACGGAGGGGAGCAGTACTTC. Translation gives CASSRTGAYGGEQYF.

The chain joins TRBV28 to TRBJ1-5; a possible D gene is TRBD1 (5 bases). Trimming left V 5 bases short and J 2 bases short, with 16 bases between. CDR3 length: 16 residues. Germline V gene data show CDR1 as MDHEN and CDR2 as SYDVKM. DNA for the CDR3: TGTGCCAGCAGTCCGAGACAGAGCGTCGGCAATCAGCCCCAGCATTTT. Translated: CASSPRQSVGNQPQHF. Full variable domain (rest looked up from reference TRBV28 and TRBJ1-5): DVKVTQSSRYLVKRTGEKVFLECVQDMDHENMFWYRQDPGLGLRLIYFSYDVKMKEKGDIPEGYSVSREKKERFSLILESASTNQTSMYLCASSPRQSVGNQPQHFGDGTRLSIL.

The genes are TRBV7-3 and TRBJ1-1; 9 bases are shared with TRBD1. The CDR3 has 13 amino acids. V was pared by 6 bases and J by 5 bases, with 4 bases of the junction left unmatched. Germline V gene sequence: CDR1 SGHTA, CDR2 FQGTGA. The CDR3 here is CASSWTGVTEAFF. CDR3 nucleotide sequence: TGTGCCAGCAGTTGGACAGGGGTGACTGAAGCTTTCTTT.

CDR3 sequence: CASSLIGGAQETQYF. Here the CDR3 DNA reads TGTGCCAGCAGCTTAATTGGCGGGGCTCAAGAGACCCAGTACTTC. The chain combines TRBV7-3 with TRBJ2-5, with a weak D call TRBD2 (6 bases). The CDR3 contains 15 residues. V was cut by 1 base and J by 2 bases, with 11 bases left in between. Germline V gene data show CDR1 as SGHTA and CDR2 as FQGTGA.

The rearrangement uses TRBV3-1 (or the pseudogene TRBV3-2) and TRBJ1-2; no clear D gene. The V end lost 1 base, the J end lost 6 bases, and 18 bases lay between the germline ends. Germline V gene data show CDR1 as LGHDT and CDR2 as YNNKEL (reference sequence). The CDR3 is made up of 16 amino acids. The CDR3 DNA reads as TGTGCCAGCAGCCAAGTGTACGAGGGAAGGTCTGATGGCTACACCTTC. This sequence encodes CASSQVYEGRSDGYTF.

The chain is built from TRBV11-3 and TRBJ2-3; D gene uncertain. Germline V lookup: CDR1 SGHNT, CDR2 YENEEA. This CDR3 has 13 residues. Trimming took 0 bases from V and 5 from J, leaving 6 bases between them. CDR3 nucleotides: TGTGCCAGCAGCTTAGATCCCCAAGATACGCAGTATTTT. Translated, it gives CASSLDPQDTQYF.

The chain uses TRBV6-5 and TRBJ2-3; 8 nucleotides match TRBD2. CDR1 and CDR2 from the germline V gene are MNHEY and SVGAGI. The V gene end was trimmed by 2 bases and the J gene end by 4 bases; junction bases not matched to a gene: 8. The CDR3 has 16 residues. For the CDR3, the DNA is TGTGCCAGCAGTTACGCTAGCGGGTCTTCGGCAGATACGCAGTATTTT. It yields the protein CASSYASGSSADTQYF.

The table lists this clone with a count of one. The V and J genes are TRBV5-1 and TRBJ2-2; 8 positions agree with TRBD1. The CDR3 runs to 16 residues. J lost 2 bases, V lost 0 bases, and 3 bases had no gene match. Germline values: CDR1 SGHRS, CDR2 YFSETQ. CDR3 sequence: CASSLEAGGNTGELFF. CDR3 DNA: TGCGCCAGCAGCTTGGAGGCAGGGGGCAACACCGGGGAGCTGTTTTTT.

V usage is TRBV6-5 and J usage is TRBJ1-1, with D possibly TRBD1 on 5 matching bases. Germline assignment: CDR1 MNHEY and CDR2 SVGAGI. CDR3 size: 14 residues. Between the trimmed V and J ends, which lost 6 bases and 2 bases, there was a span of 13 bases. The CDR3: CASSPAGDNTEAFF. CDR3 coding DNA: TGTGCCAGCAGCCCGGCGGGGGACAACACTGAAGCTTTCTTT.

This clone was observed a few times. The genes are TRBV6-6 and TRBJ2-7, with 9 nucleotides matching TRBD1. V gave up 5 bases and J gave up 5 bases; unmatched junction bases: 7. The CDR3 has 14 residues. In germline, CDR1 is MNHNY, CDR2 SVGAGI (reference sequence). This chain's CDR3 is CASSRRDRDHEQYF. In DNA form, the CDR3 reads TGTGCCAGCAGTCGCCGGGACAGGGACCACGAGCAGTACTTC.

This clone appeared a single time. The chain joins TRBV6-6 to TRBJ2-7; tentative D call: TRBD2 (7 bases). The germline CDR1 and CDR2 sequences are MNHNY and SVGAGI (reference sequence). Trimming took off 6 bases at V and 0 bases at J, with 15 bases between the two ends. CDR3 size: 15 residues. This CDR3 is CASSRVGGVSYEQYF. For the CDR3, the DNA is TGTGCCAGCAGCCGGGTAGGGGGGGTCTCCTACGAGCAGTACTTC.

V is TRBV9 and J is TRBJ1-2; 7 bases map to TRBD1. The J segment lost 1 base and the V segment lost 2 bases, leaving 5 bases of the junction unmatched. Germline-derived CDR1 and CDR2 are SGDLS and YYNGEE. The CDR3 extends over 15 amino acids. The DNA of the CDR3 is TGTGCCAGCAGCGTGCTGGACAGGAATAACTATGGCTACACCTTC. It codes for CASSVLDRNNYGYTF.

The chain combines TRBV27 with TRBJ2-1, with D possibly TRBD2 on 6 matching bases. Germline values: CDR1 MNHEY, CDR2 SMNVEV (reference sequence). V was clipped by 3 bases and J by 12 bases, with 12 bases between them. The CDR3 covers 12 residues. CDR3 loop: CASSFPGTSQFF. The CDR3 bases are TGTGCCAGCAGTTTCCCGGGGACTTCGCAGTTCTTC.

The V and J genes are TRBV6-5 and TRBJ1-6; TRBD1 matches at 9 bases. The CDR3 is 15 amino acids. J gave up 8 bases and V 4 bases, and 6 bases lay outside the gene matches. The germline CDR1 and CDR2 sequences are MNHEY and SVGAGI. The CDR3: CASSSGTGNDSPLHF. For the CDR3, the DNA is TGTGCCAGCAGTTCGGGGACAGGGAACGATTCACCCCTCCACTTT.

This chain connects TRBV28 to TRBJ1-2; D possibly corresponds to TRBD1 (5 bases). Trimming shortened V by 6 bases and J by 4 bases, and 15 bases separated the two germline ends. In germline, CDR1 is MDHEN, CDR2 SYDVKM. This CDR3 spans 14 amino acids. CDR3 sequence reads: CASSTLRVGYGYTF. CDR3 DNA sequence: TGTGCCAGCAGCACCCTCAGGGTAGGCTATGGCTACACCTTC.

The chain joins TRBV4-1 to TRBJ1-2; D gene unclear. The V end was cut by 1 base, the J end by 8 bases, with 11 bases between. This CDR3 region has 13 residues. Germline V gives CDR1 MGHRA, CDR2 YSYEKL. The CDR3 loop reads CASSQVTDAGYTF. The CDR3 bases are TGCGCCAGCAGCCAAGTAACAGATGCCGGCTACACCTTC.

The rearrangement links TRBV27 to TRBJ1-1; 9 nucleotides line up with TRBD1. V lost 1 base and J lost 7; bases outside the gene matches: 1. Germline assignment: CDR1 MNHEY and CDR2 SMNVEV (reference sequence). This CDR3 spans 13 amino acids. The CDR3 nucleotides are TGTGCCAGCAGTTTATGGGACAGGGATGAAGCTTTCTTT. Its protein is CASSLWDRDEAFF.